This TCR beta chain was obtained from a study of response to subunit inactivated influenza vaccine. Study-level points and caveats: The authors suggested that every seasonal influenza vaccination recruits few new T cells.

Germline V gene data show CDR1 as DFQATT and CDR2 as SNEGSKA (reference sequence). V lost 5 bases to trimming and J lost 6 bases; unmatched junction nucleotides: 9. The CDR3 runs 14 residues. This clonotype was recorded a few times. Its antigen remains unknown. Each CDR3 protein is one row after TCRdb ran MiXCR on the RT-PCR reads. The profile shows under 550,000 distinct CDR3 sequences, roughly 7.9% of them singletons. The source was PBMCs from blood, collected about 23 months after vaccination. This TCR came from a man between 45 and 75 years old who received an inactivated influenza vaccine. The chain combines TRBV20-1 with TRBJ2-1; 8 positions match TRBD2. The CDR3 coding sequence is TGCAGTGCTGAAATAGCGGGAAGCGGCAATGAGCAGTTCTTC. Translated, it gives CSAEIAGSGNEQFF.